Included here is one T cell receptor beta chain sequence, with context. This sample is part of a study of blood T cells in healthy people across ages. V was trimmed by 9 bases and J by 2 bases, leaving 15 bases between them. CDR1 is SGHRS and CDR2 is YFSETQ in the germline V gene. CDR3 length equals 13 residues. A second PCR, run for about 7 to 11 cycles, used a sample-barcoded 5' primer plus a J-beta primer mix. TCRdb analysed the 5' RACE reads with MiXCR anew, one entry per CDR3 protein. The data contain fewer than 900,000 distinct CDR3 sequences, 40% to 45% of them seen just once; the ten biggest clones take up roughly 19%.

This receptor was taken from a woman aged 55-70 years in good health. V and J are TRBV5-1 and TRBJ2-7, with D perhaps being TRBD1 or TRBD2 (6 bases each). Sequencing was carried out using blood. CDR3 coding DNA: TGCGCCACCTCCTCGGGGGCAACCTACGAGCAGTACTTC. Its protein product is CATSSGATYEQYF.